This T cell receptor (beta chain) was sequenced for a study of T cell repertoires in cytomegalovirus infection. Study context: Both a matching HLA type and CMV infection were indicated by public TCR beta signatures.

The CDR3 totals 14 residues. The junction had 6 bases not matched to a gene; V was cut back by 5 bases and J by 3 bases. TCRdb itself ran the reads through MiXCR, one entry per CDR3 protein. This table has some 110,000 distinct CDR3 sequences, around 10% appearing once. This clonotype was seen at least ten times. Antigen: not known. Study conclusions and caveats: HLA-C-restricted CMV-specific TCR beta clonotypes were dominant in the ex vivo response.

This TCR derives from a human donor in good health (CMV status not recorded). Some clones in this sample may be carry-over from other donors' samples. This sequence joins TRBV12-3 or TRBV12-4 and TRBJ1-2; 7 bases line up with TRBD1. The sequenced sample was PBMCs, sequenced either directly or after in vitro stimulation (not recorded which). This chain's CDR3 is CASSRQGGDYGYTF. CDR3 nucleotide sequence: TGTGCCAGCAGTAGACAGGGAGGAGACTATGGCTACACCTTC.